There are a few counts of the clone carrying this TCR beta chain. The antigen remains undetermined. CDR3 size: 14 residues. V lost 1 base and J 6 bases, leaving 11 bases between the germline ends. Germline lookup yields CDR1 MGHRA and CDR2 YSYEKL. Unique molecular identifiers featured in how the TCRbeta library was prepared. MiXCR, run by TCRdb on the PCR reads, gives a single entry per CDR3 protein. The sample carries nearly 350,000 distinct CDR3 sequences, around 16% recorded once. This record belongs to a study of T-cell reconstitution after alpha-beta-depleted transplantation in children. Points from the study as a whole: Roughly two months post-transplant, alpha-beta T cells reportedly originated from several hundred graft clones that had expanded. The main origin of T-cell counts and diversity one year after transplant was newly produced T cells. Recipient T cells and thymic progenitors that survived were the source of the high TCRbeta diversity seen at day 60 in some patients.

Sequencing used PBMCs, mostly from graft donor cells, obtained 360 days after TCRalphabeta/CD19-depleted stem cell transplant. The TCR sequence derives from a male patient aged 2 to 9 who had a stem cell transplant for acute lymphoblastic leukemia, so the T cells may come from the graft donor. The rearrangement uses TRBV4-1 and TRBJ2-3; D possibly corresponds to TRBD2 (6 bases). The CDR3 spells CASSQVWAGDTQYF. In nucleotides, the CDR3 is TGCGCCAGCAGCCAAGTCTGGGCGGGGGATACGCAGTATTTT.